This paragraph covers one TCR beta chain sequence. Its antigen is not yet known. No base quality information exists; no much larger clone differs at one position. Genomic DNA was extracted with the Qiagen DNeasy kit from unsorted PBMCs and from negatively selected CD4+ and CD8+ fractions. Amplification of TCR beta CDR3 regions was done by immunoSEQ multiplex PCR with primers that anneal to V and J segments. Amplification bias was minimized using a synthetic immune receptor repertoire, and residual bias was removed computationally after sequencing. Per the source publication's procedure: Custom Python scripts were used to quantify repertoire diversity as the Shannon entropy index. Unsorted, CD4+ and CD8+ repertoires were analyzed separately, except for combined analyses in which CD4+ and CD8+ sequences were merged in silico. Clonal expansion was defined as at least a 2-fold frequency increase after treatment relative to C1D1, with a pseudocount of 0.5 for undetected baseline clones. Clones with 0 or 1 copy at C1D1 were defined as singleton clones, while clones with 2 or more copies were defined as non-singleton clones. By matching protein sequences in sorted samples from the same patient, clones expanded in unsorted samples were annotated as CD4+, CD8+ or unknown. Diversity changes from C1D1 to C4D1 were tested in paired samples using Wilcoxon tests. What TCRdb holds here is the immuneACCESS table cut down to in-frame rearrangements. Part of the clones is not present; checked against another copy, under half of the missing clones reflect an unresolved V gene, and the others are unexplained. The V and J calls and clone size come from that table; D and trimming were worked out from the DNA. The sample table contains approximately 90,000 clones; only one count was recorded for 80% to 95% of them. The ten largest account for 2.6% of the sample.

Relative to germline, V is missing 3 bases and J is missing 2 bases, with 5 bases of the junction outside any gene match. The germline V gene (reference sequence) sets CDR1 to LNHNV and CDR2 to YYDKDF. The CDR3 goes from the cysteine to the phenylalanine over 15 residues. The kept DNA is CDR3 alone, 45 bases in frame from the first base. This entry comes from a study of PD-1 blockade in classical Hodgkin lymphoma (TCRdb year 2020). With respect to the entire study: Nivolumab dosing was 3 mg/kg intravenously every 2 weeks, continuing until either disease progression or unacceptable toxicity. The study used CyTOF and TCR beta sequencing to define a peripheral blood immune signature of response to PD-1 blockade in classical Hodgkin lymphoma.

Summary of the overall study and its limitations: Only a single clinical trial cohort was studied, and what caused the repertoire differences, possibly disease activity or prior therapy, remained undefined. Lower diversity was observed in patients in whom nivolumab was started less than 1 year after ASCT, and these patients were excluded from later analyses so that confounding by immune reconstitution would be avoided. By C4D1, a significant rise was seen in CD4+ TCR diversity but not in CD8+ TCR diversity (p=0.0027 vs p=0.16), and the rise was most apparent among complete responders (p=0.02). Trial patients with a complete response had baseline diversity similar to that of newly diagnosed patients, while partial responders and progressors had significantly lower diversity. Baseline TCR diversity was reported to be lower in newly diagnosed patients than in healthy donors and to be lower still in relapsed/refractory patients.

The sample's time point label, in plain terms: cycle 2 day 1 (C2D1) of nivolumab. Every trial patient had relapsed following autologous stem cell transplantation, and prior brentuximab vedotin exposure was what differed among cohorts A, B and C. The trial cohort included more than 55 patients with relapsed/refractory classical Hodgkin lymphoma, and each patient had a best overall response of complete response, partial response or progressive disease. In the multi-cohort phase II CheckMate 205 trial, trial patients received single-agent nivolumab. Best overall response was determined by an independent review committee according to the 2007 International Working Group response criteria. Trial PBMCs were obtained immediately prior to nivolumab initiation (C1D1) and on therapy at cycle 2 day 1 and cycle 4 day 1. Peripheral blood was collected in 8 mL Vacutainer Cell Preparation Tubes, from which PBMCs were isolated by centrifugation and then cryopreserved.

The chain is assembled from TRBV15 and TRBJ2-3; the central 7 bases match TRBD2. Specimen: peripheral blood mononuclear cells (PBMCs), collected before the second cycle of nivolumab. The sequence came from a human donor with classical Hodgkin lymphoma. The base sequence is TGTGCCACCAGCAGCGGGAGGCCCTACACAGATACGCAGTATTTT. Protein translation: CATSSGRPYTDTQYF.